Listed below are T cell receptor beta chains from one sample, sequenced in a study of shared clonotypes between healthy human individuals. Measured with immunoSEQ multiplex PCR; TCRdb has only the in-frame clones, and not every one. There are about 2.4 million clones in the sample; approximately 94% occur only once, and around 0.14% lies in the top ten. The sequencing sample was made of naive CD4+ T cells sorted from blood. These receptors all come from a man aged 18 to 30 in good health. The CDR3 runs from the conserved cysteine through the conserved F or W. A D gene is named only where the DNA matches it firmly. Part of the rows lack a size; the others show once, few, many or a class for expanded clones.

TRBV6-5,NA,TRBJ2-7,NA,CASSYERVSYEQYF,TGTGCCAGCAGTTATGAGCGGGTATCCTACGAGCAGTACTTC
TRBV5-1,NA,TRBJ1-1,TRBD1,CASSPDRVSEAFF,TGCGCCAGCAGCCCTGACAGGGTTTCGGAAGCTTTCTTT
TRBV7-2,NA,TRBJ1-4,NA,CASSIVSGEGEKLFF,TGTGCCAGCAGCATCGTATCAGGGGAGGGTGAAAAACTGTTTTTT
TRBV5-5,NA,TRBJ1-5,NA,CASSPSEGPQHF,TGTGCCAGCAGCCCGAGTGAGGGGCCCCAGCATTTT
TRBV30,NA,TRBJ2-1,TRBD2,CAGGGSGNEQFF,TGTGCCGGCGGCGGGAGCGGCAATGAGCAGTTCTTC
TRBV7-2,NA,TRBJ1-1,NA,CASSRTGNTEAFF,TGTGCCAGCAGCCGTACAGGGAACACTGAAGCTTTCTTT
TRBV29-1,NA,TRBJ1-3,NA,CSVEGRVGNTIYF,TGCAGCGTTGAAGGTCGGGTTGGAAACACCATATATTTT
TRBV12-5,NA,TRBJ2-3,NA,CASGFGTPDTQYF,TGTGCTAGTGGTTTCGGGACTCCAGATACGCAGTATTTT
TRBV18,few,TRBJ1-4,NA,CASSPPARNEKLFF,TGTGCCAGCTCACCACCGGCGAGGAATGAAAAACTGTTTTTT
TRBV30,NA,TRBJ2-1,TRBD1,CAWSGQASAEQFF,TGTGCCTGGAGCGGACAGGCTTCGGCCGAGCAGTTCTTC
TRBV5-4,NA,TRBJ2-5,NA,CASSPGSAQETQYF,TGTGCCAGCAGCCCCGGTTCAGCCCAAGAGACCCAGTACTTC
TRBV4-1,NA,TRBJ2-5,NA,CASSQGDVNTETQYF,TGCGCCAGCAGCCAAGGGGACGTTAATACAGAGACCCAGTACTTC
TRBV7-9,NA,TRBJ2-7,NA,CASTSGTYSYEQYF,TGTGCCAGCACCTCCGGGACATACTCCTACGAGCAGTACTTC
TRBV5-1,NA,TRBJ2-7,NA,CASSLVPASYEQYF,TGCGCCAGCAGCTTGGTTCCCGCCTCCTACGAGCAGTACTTC
TRBV19,NA,TRBJ2-2,TRBD2,CASSRGLAGGGTGELFF,TGTGCCAGTAGTAGGGGACTAGCGGGTGGAGGCACCGGGGAGCTGTTTTTT
TRBV18,once,TRBJ2-2,NA,CASSYAGIGGELFF,TGTGCCAGCTCCTATGCAGGGATTGGCGGGGAGCTGTTTTTT
TRBV7-2,NA,TRBJ2-7,TRBD1,CASSSHRGSYEQYF,TGTGCCAGCAGCTCCCACAGGGGCTCCTACGAGCAGTACTTC
TRBV5-1,NA,TRBJ2-5,TRBD2,CASCSGSNIQETQYF,TGCGCCAGCTGTAGCGGGTCTAATATTCAAGAGACCCAGTACTTC
TRBV6-1,NA,TRBJ2-1,TRBD2,CASRRTSGNYNEQFF,TGTGCTAGCCGACGGACTAGCGGAAATTACAATGAGCAGTTCTTC
TRBV6-4,once,TRBJ2-3,NA,CASSDRTQDTQYF,TGTGCCAGCAGTGACAGGACCCAAGATACGCAGTATTTT
TRBV5-1,NA,TRBJ1-6,NA,CASSLVKDNSPLHF,TGCGCCAGCAGCTTAGTCAAAGATAATTCACCCCTCCACTTT
TRBV10-3,NA,TRBJ2-5,NA,CAISGGKETQYF,TGTGCCATCAGTGGGGGGAAAGAGACCCAGTACTTC
TRBV4-3,once,TRBJ1-2,TRBD1,CASSPRDRGNYGYTF,TGCGCCAGCAGCCCCCGGGACAGGGGAAACTATGGCTACACCTTC
TRBV6-6,NA,TRBJ1-3,TRBD1,CASSPWTGGNTIYF,TGTGCCAGCAGTCCCTGGACAGGTGGAAACACCATATATTTT
TRBV18,NA,TRBJ2-1,TRBD2,CASTLTSGGNEQFF,TGTGCCAGCACCTTGACTAGCGGGGGAAATGAGCAGTTCTTC
TRBV19,NA,TRBJ2-7,NA,CASSKDAIAGEQYF,TGTGCCAGTAGTAAGGATGCCATTGCCGGCGAGCAGTACTTC
TRBV6-1,NA,TRBJ2-1,TRBD2,CASSGEGLGIYNEQFF,TGTGCCAGCAGTGGGGAGGGACTAGGGATTTACAATGAGCAGTTCTTC
TRBV7-9,once,TRBJ1-1,NA,CASSNSGGASGTEAFF,TGTGCCAGCAGCAATAGCGGGGGCGCTTCCGGCACTGAAGCTTTCTTT
TRBV5-6,NA,TRBJ2-3,TRBD2,CASSSLAGIDTQYF,TGTGCCAGCAGCTCCTTAGCGGGAATAGATACGCAGTATTTT
TRBV2,NA,TRBJ2-5,NA,CASNGWQETQYF,TGTGCCAGCAATGGATGGCAAGAGACCCAGTACTTC
TRBV12-5,NA,TRBJ1-5,NA,CASGLLHQPQHF,TGTGCTAGTGGTTTGTTGCATCAGCCCCAGCATTTT
TRBV5-4,NA,TRBJ2-7,TRBD1,CASSSPGQSPYEQYF,TGTGCCAGCAGCTCCCCGGGACAGTCCCCCTACGAGCAGTACTTC
TRBV6-4,NA,TRBJ2-2,NA,CASRPVSNTGELFF,TGTGCCAGCAGGCCAGTCTCGAACACCGGGGAGCTGTTTTTT
TRBV5-1,NA,TRBJ2-3,NA,CASSKVVGDTQYF,TGCGCCAGCAGCAAGGTAGTCGGAGATACGCAGTATTTT
TRBV28,once,TRBJ1-1,NA,CASSSLYTEAFF,TGTGCCAGCAGTTCCCTCTACACTGAAGCTTTCTTT
TRBV6-1,NA,TRBJ2-1,NA,CASSERGHPYNEQFF,TGTGCCAGCAGTGAACGGGGACACCCCTACAATGAGCAGTTCTTC
TRBV6-1,NA,TRBJ2-7,TRBD2,CASSPLAGGPYEQYF,TGTGCCAGCAGCCCCCTAGCGGGGGGTCCCTACGAGCAGTACTTC
TRBV5-4,NA,TRBJ2-5,TRBD1,CASSHLEGAETQYF,TGTGCCAGCAGCCACCTTGAGGGGGCGGAGACCCAGTACTTC
TRBV28,NA,TRBJ1-1,NA,CASSLSGVGTEAFF,TGTGCCAGCAGTTTAAGTGGGGTGGGGACTGAAGCTTTCTTT
TRBV28,NA,TRBJ1-2,NA,CASRVGMGYGYTF,TGTGCCAGCAGGGTAGGGATGGGCTATGGCTACACCTTC
TRBV6-5,NA,TRBJ2-3,NA,CASRSRAGGTDTQYF,TGTGCCAGCAGATCCAGGGCCGGAGGCACAGATACGCAGTATTTT
TRBV11-1,once,TRBJ2-7,NA,CASSLVAGLTYEQYF,TGTGCCAGCAGCTTAGTCGCAGGGCTGACCTACGAGCAGTACTTC
TRBV28,NA,TRBJ1-2,NA,CASSLEAGYTF,TGTGCCAGCAGTTTAGAGGCCGGCTACACCTTC
TRBV29-1,NA,TRBJ2-5,NA,CSVGPSQETQYF,TGCAGCGTTGGTCCGTCACAAGAGACCCAGTACTTC
TRBV6-6,NA,TRBJ1-4,TRBD1,CASRGGEGGSEKLFF,TGTGCCAGCAGAGGGGGCGAAGGGGGCTCTGAAAAACTGTTTTTT
TRBV9,NA,TRBJ1-3,TRBD1,CASSPGTAGSSGNTIYF,TGTGCCAGCAGCCCCGGGACAGCCGGTAGCTCTGGAAACACCATATATTTT
TRBV2,NA,TRBJ1-3,NA,CASSGAVSEYTIYF,TGTGCCAGCAGTGGGGCCGTTTCGGAATACACCATATATTTT
TRBV30,NA,TRBJ1-2,NA,CAWTPGPAWGGYTF,TGTGCCTGGACACCGGGACCAGCATGGGGTGGCTACACCTTC
TRBV7-9,NA,TRBJ2-2,TRBD2,CASSSPGGQGSTGELFF,TGTGCCAGCAGCTCCCCGGGGGGGCAGGGAAGCACCGGGGAGCTGTTTTTT
TRBV29-1,NA,TRBJ2-1,TRBD2,CSVEARLAMDEQFF,TGCAGCGTTGAAGCGCGACTAGCGATGGATGAGCAGTTCTTC
TRBV2,NA,TRBJ1-6,NA,CASSPPGQGNSPLHF,TGTGCCAGCAGCCCACCGGGACAAGGGAATTCACCCCTCCACTTT
TRBV7-9,NA,TRBJ2-7,TRBD2,CASSPGLAGNVYEQYF,TGTGCCAGCAGCCCGGGACTAGCGGGAAATGTCTACGAGCAGTACTTC
TRBV6-1,NA,TRBJ2-7,NA,CASSERGGGLKYEQYF,TGTGCCAGCAGTGAAAGGGGAGGGGGCCTAAAATACGAGCAGTACTTC
TRBV7-2,NA,TRBJ2-1,TRBD2,CASSYGLAGGEQFF,TGTGCCAGCAGCTATGGACTAGCCGGCGGGGAGCAGTTCTTC
TRBV5-1,NA,TRBJ1-3,TRBD1,CASSLGQGGNTIYF,TGCGCCAGCAGCCTTGGACAGGGCGGAAACACCATATATTTT
TRBV14,once,TRBJ2-2,TRBD2,CASSQVAGNTGELFF,TGTGCCAGCAGCCAAGTAGCGGGGAACACCGGGGAGCTGTTTTTT
TRBV11-3,NA,TRBJ2-1,NA,CASSLSTSYNEQFF,TGTGCCAGCAGTCTGTCAACTAGCTATAATGAGCAGTTCTTC
TRBV2,NA,TRBJ1-1,NA,CASSEFGNTEAFF,TGTGCCAGCAGTGAATTCGGGAACACTGAAGCTTTCTTT
TRBV5-4,once,TRBJ2-2,NA,CASSGGQGGTGELFF,TGTGCCAGCAGCGGCGGGCAGGGTGGCACCGGGGAGCTGTTTTTT
TRBV25-1,NA,TRBJ1-5,NA,CARPREGGNQPQHF,TGTGCCAGGCCCAGGGAGGGGGGCAATCAGCCCCAGCATTTT